The rows below give T cell receptor beta chains drawn from one sample of a study of blood T cell repertoires in COVID-19. Clones were sequenced by immunoSEQ multiplex PCR, and TCRdb holds only the in-frame ones, with some missing. The sample yields 200,000 to 250,000 clones, just under 90% seen once. The sample taken for sequencing was peripheral blood. These receptors originate from a man younger than 45 with COVID-19, enrolled during active disease. CDR3s include the opening cysteine and the closing phenylalanine or tryptophan. D genes are given only for firm matches. Where a row states a size, it is once, few, many or the class of an expanded clone; other rows omit it.

V	J	D	size	CDR3	DNA
TRBV3-1/TRBV3-2	TRBJ1-2	.	once	CASSHRAETSSYTF	TGTGCCAGCAGCCACAGGGCAGAGACTAGTAGCTACACCTTC
TRBV7-2	TRBJ2-1	.	.	CASSLAYGGEQFF	TGTGCCAGCAGCTTAGCGTACGGGGGTGAGCAGTTCTTC
TRBV3-1/TRBV3-2	TRBJ2-2	TRBD2	.	CASSQRLALPGELFF	TGTGCCAGCAGCCAAAGACTAGCCCTCCCCGGGGAGCTGTTTTTT
TRBV19	TRBJ2-1	TRBD1	.	CASRGQGSPYNEQFF	TGTGCCAGTAGGGGACAGGGGAGTCCCTACAATGAGCAGTTCTTC
TRBV3-1/TRBV3-2	TRBJ1-3	.	.	CASSITGNSGNTIYF	TGTGCCAGCAGTATCACAGGGAACTCTGGAAACACCATATATTTT
TRBV27	TRBJ1-2	TRBD1	.	CASSFGDRANYGYTF	TGTGCCAGCAGTTTTGGAGACAGGGCAAACTATGGCTACACCTTC
TRBV28	TRBJ2-5	TRBD1	.	CASSSGGQAETQYF	TGTGCCAGCAGTTCCGGGGGACAGGCAGAGACCCAGTACTTC
TRBV6-5	TRBJ1-2	TRBD1	.	CASRQGLGVYGYTF	TGTGCCAGCAGACAGGGGTTGGGGGTCTATGGCTACACCTTC
TRBV19	TRBJ1-4	.	.	CASSISLLRRGREKLFF	TGTGCCAGTAGTATATCCTTACTTCGCAGGGGACGTGAAAAACTGTTTTTT
TRBV28	TRBJ1-5	.	.	CASSLSSSYSNQPQHF	TGTGCCAGCAGTTTATCTTCCAGTTATAGCAATCAGCCCCAGCATTTT
TRBV28	TRBJ1-4	.	.	CASSPTGLGLFF	TGTGCCAGCAGTCCAACAGGTCTTGGACTGTTTTTT
TRBV27	TRBJ2-1	.	.	CASSSSTGGRNYNEQFF	TGTGCCAGCAGTTCCTCCACCGGGGGGCGGAATTACAATGAGCAGTTCTTC
TRBV3-1/TRBV3-2	TRBJ2-2	.	.	CASSQDRTDPNTGELFF	TGTGCCAGCAGCCAAGATAGGACAGACCCGAACACCGGGGAGCTGTTTTTT
TRBV13	TRBJ1-4	TRBD1	.	CASSGGQDDPTNEKLFF	TGTGCCAGCAGCGGAGGACAGGATGATCCAACTAATGAAAAACTGTTTTTT
TRBV10-1	TRBJ1-2	.	few	CASSAGDYGYTF	TGCGCCAGCAGCGCGGGGGACTATGGCTACACCTTC
TRBV9	TRBJ1-3	.	.	CASTGGDNSGNTIYF	TGTGCCAGCACGGGAGGGGATAACTCTGGAAACACCATATATTTT
TRBV7-2	TRBJ1-4	TRBD1	few	CASSARTGNREKLFF	TGTGCCAGCAGCGCTCGGACAGGGAATAGGGAAAAACTGTTTTTT
TRBV5-1	TRBJ1-2	TRBD1	.	CASSHTLPGQGASGYTF	TGCGCCAGCAGCCACACCCTCCCGGGACAGGGGGCTTCTGGCTACACCTTC
TRBV18	TRBJ1-1	.	.	CASSPPWGRGGTEAFF	TGTGCCAGCTCACCACCCTGGGGACGGGGGGGCACTGAAGCTTTCTTT
TRBV18	TRBJ2-7	.	.	CASSPKTVSSYEQYF	TGTGCCAGCTCACCAAAGACAGTGAGCTCCTACGAGCAGTACTTC
TRBV3-1/TRBV3-2	TRBJ2-7	TRBD1	few	CASSQDGDRGTYEQYF	TGTGCCAGCAGCCAAGACGGGGACAGGGGAACCTACGAGCAGTACTTC
TRBV9	TRBJ2-1	TRBD2	.	CASSVNQRGASYNEQFF	TGTGCCAGCAGCGTAAACCAGCGGGGGGCGTCCTACAATGAGCAGTTCTTC
TRBV28	TRBJ1-3	.	.	CASSPGTAGNTIYF	TGTGCCAGCTCCCCGGGAACCGCTGGAAACACCATATATTTT
TRBV15	TRBJ2-1	TRBD2	.	CATSRDSGRGSYNEQFF	TGTGCCACCAGCAGAGATAGCGGGAGAGGTTCCTACAATGAGCAGTTCTTC
TRBV24-1	TRBJ2-7	TRBD1	.	CATSDLITRTGSSYEQYF	TGTGCCACCAGTGATTTGATAACCCGGACAGGGAGCTCCTACGAGCAGTACTTC
TRBV28	TRBJ1-2	TRBD1	.	CASSPGQGVHYGYTF	TGTGCCAGCAGCCCGGGACAGGGGGTTCACTATGGCTACACCTTC
TRBV28	TRBJ2-6	.	.	CASSPQPGAGANVLTF	TGTGCCAGCAGTCCTCAACCAGGGGCTGGGGCCAACGTCCTGACTTTC
TRBV18	TRBJ2-7	TRBD1	.	CASSPRRQGEQYF	TGTGCCAGCTCACCCAGACGACAGGGGGAGCAGTACTTC
TRBV4-2	TRBJ1-2	.	.	CASSQDEGTEYGYTF	TGTGCCAGCAGCCAAGATGAGGGAACAGAGTATGGCTACACCTTC
TRBV19	TRBJ1-4	TRBD1	.	CASTPTGLDEKLFF	TGTGCCAGTACCCCGACAGGGTTGGATGAAAAACTGTTTTTT
TRBV6-5	TRBJ2-1	TRBD2	.	CASSYGAGGLINEQFF	TGTGCCAGCAGTTACGGAGCGGGGGGGCTCATAAATGAGCAGTTCTTC
TRBV4-3	TRBJ1-4	.	.	CASSQDRVGRKSGKLFF	TGCGCCAGCAGCCAAGATCGAGTGGGGCGGAAAAGTGGAAAACTGTTTTTT
TRBV3-1/TRBV3-2	TRBJ2-1	TRBD2	.	CASSASGRGYEQFF	TGTGCCAGCAGCGCTAGCGGGAGAGGCTATGAGCAGTTCTTC
TRBV3-1/TRBV3-2	TRBJ1-6	.	.	CASSQDRGTYNSPLHF	TGTGCCAGCAGCCAAGATAGGGGGACCTATAATTCACCCCTCCACTTT
TRBV9	TRBJ2-5	TRBD2	.	CASSVGVAGGPRETQYF	TGTGCCAGCAGCGTAGGGGTAGCGGGAGGGCCGCGTGAGACCCAGTACTTC
TRBV7-2	TRBJ2-5	TRBD2	.	CASSLNSGKETQYF	TGTGCCAGCAGCCTGAACAGCGGGAAGGAGACCCAGTACTTC
TRBV30	TRBJ1-3	.	.	CAWASLSGNTIYF	TGTGCCTGGGCTTCCTTATCTGGAAACACCATATATTTT
TRBV19	TRBJ2-7	TRBD1	few	CASTGTAAYEQYF	TGTGCCAGCACCGGGACAGCGGCCTACGAGCAGTACTTC
TRBV11-2	TRBJ1-1	TRBD1	.	CASSRTGDTEAFF	TGTGCCAGCAGCAGAACAGGGGACACTGAAGCTTTCTTT
TRBV18	TRBJ1-5	.	.	CASSTQTGSNQPQHF	TGTGCCAGCTCAACACAGACAGGTAGTAATCAGCCCCAGCATTTT
TRBV3-1/TRBV3-2	TRBJ1-2	TRBD1	.	CASSRRDRGYGYTF	TGTGCCAGCAGCCGGAGGGACAGGGGCTATGGCTACACCTTC
TRBV4-3	TRBJ2-7	TRBD2	few	CASSQGQAGVDEQYF	TGCGCCAGCAGCCAAGGTCAAGCGGGAGTTGACGAGCAGTACTTC
TRBV7-2	TRBJ2-1	TRBD2	.	CATNPGTSGGAFKDEQFF	TGTGCCACCAACCCCGGGACTAGCGGGGGGGCGTTCAAAGATGAGCAGTTCTTC
TRBV11-1	TRBJ2-7	.	.	CASSLGRDRVSEQYF	TGTGCCAGCAGCTTGGGGCGGGACCGAGTATCCGAGCAGTACTTC
TRBV19	TRBJ1-4	.	.	CASSIGAGREKLFF	TGTGCCAGTAGTATCGGGGCAGGGAGGGAAAAACTGTTTTTT
TRBV9	TRBJ2-1	.	.	CASSVVAQGSGEQFF	TGTGCCAGCAGCGTAGTGGCCCAGGGATCTGGGGAGCAGTTCTTC
TRBV7-9	TRBJ2-3	TRBD2	.	CASSFGLAGEKDTQYF	TGTGCCAGCAGCTTCGGACTAGCGGGAGAAAAAGATACGCAGTATTTT
TRBV19	TRBJ1-2	.	.	CASSIETRYGYTF	TGTGCCAGTAGTATAGAGACACGATATGGCTACACCTTC